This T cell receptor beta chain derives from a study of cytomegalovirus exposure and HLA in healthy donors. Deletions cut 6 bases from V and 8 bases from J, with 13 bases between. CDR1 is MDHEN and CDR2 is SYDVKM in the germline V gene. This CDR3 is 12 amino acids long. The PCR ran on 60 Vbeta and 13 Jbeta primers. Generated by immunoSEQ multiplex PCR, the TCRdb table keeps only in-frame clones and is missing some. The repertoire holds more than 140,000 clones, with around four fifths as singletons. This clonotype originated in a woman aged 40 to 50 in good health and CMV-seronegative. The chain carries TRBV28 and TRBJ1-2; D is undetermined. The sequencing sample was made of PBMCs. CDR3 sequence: CASSFSARGYTF. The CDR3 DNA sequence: TGTGCCAGCAGCTTCTCGGCGCGGGGCTACACCTTC.